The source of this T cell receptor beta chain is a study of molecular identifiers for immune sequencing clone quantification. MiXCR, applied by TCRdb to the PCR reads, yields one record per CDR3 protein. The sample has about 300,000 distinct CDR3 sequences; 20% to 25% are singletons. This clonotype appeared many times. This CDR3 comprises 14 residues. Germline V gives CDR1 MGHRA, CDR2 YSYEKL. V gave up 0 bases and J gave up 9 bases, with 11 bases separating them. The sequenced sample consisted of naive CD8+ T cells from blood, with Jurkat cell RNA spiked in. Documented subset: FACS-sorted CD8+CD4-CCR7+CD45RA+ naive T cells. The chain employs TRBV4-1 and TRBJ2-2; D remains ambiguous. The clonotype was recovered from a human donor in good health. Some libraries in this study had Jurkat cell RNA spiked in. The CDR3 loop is CASSQDLNVRELFF. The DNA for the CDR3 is TGCGCCAGCAGCCAAGATCTAAACGTACGGGAGCTGTTTTTT.